The present T cell receptor beta chain was sequenced within a study of blood T cell repertoires in COVID-19. The method was immunoSEQ multiplex PCR; TCRdb's version includes in-frame clones alone and lacks a portion of them. The sample records some 250,000 clones, around 84% being singletons. This clone has only one observation. Sequence at one end of the junction differs from germline and may be a read error. The CDR3 is 13 amino acids. Germline-derived CDR1 and CDR2 are SGHNT and YYREEE (reference sequence). Patients in Seattle were enrolled during active infection, then followed longitudinally. V usage is TRBV5-4 and J usage is TRBJ1-2, with D perhaps TRBD1 (6 bases). The specimen was peripheral blood. The receptor was derived from a woman aged 60-75 years with COVID-19, enrolled during active disease. In nucleotides, the CDR3 is TGTGCCAGCAGAAATCAGGGGAACTATGGTTACACCTTC. Translated: CASRNQGNYGYTF.